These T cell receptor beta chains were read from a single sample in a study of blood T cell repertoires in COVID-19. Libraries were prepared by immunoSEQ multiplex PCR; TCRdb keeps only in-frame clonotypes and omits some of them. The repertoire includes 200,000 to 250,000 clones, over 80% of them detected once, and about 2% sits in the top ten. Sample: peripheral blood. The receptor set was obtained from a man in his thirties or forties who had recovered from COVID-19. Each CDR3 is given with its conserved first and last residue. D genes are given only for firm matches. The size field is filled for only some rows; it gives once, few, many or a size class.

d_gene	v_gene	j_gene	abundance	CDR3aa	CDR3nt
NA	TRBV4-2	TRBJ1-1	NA	CASSPLGDTEAFF	TGTGCCAGCAGCCCCCTCGGGGACACTGAAGCTTTCTTT
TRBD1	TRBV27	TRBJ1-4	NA	CASSSGGQGYGNEKLFF	TGTGCCAGCAGTTCGGGGGGACAGGGGTACGGAAATGAAAAACTGTTTTTT
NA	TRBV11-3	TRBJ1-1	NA	CASSLSLPRERGSTEAFF	TGTGCCAGCAGCTTATCTCTACCAAGGGAGAGAGGGAGCACTGAAGCTTTCTTT
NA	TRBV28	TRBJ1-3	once	CASSTSAYAGNTIYF	TGTGCCAGCAGTACGTCAGCGTACGCGGGAAACACCATATATTTT
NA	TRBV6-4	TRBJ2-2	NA	CASRDRVNTGELFF	TGTGCCAGCAGGGACAGAGTTAACACCGGGGAGCTGTTTTTT
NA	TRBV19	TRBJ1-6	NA	CASSIAGEGSPLHF	TGTGCCAGTAGTATAGCTGGGGAGGGTTCACCCCTCCACTTT
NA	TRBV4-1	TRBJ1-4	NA	CASSQWRTEKLFF	TGCGCCAGCAGCCAGTGGAGGACTGAAAAACTGTTTTTT
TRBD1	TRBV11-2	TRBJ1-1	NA	CASSLGTAIEAFF	TGTGCCAGCAGCCTCGGGACAGCGATTGAAGCTTTCTTT
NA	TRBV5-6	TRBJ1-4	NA	CASSKGQIVGEKLFF	TGTGCCAGCAGCAAAGGACAGATCGTGGGTGAAAAACTGTTTTTT
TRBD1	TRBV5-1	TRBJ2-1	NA	CASSIEGQGYNEQFF	TGCGCCAGCAGCATTGAGGGACAGGGGTACAATGAGCAGTTCTTC
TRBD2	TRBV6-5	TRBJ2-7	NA	CASSPIGLAAREQYF	TGTGCCAGCAGCCCCATCGGACTAGCGGCTCGCGAGCAGTACTTC
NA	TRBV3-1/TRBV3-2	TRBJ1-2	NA	CASSQLLTANYGYTF	TGTGCCAGCAGCCAACTCCTTACGGCTAACTATGGCTACACCTTC
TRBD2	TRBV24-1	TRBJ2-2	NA	CATGREGTGELFF	TGTGCCACCGGGAGGGAGGGGACCGGGGAGCTGTTTTTT
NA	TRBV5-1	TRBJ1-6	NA	CASSFAGGRSSPLHF	TGCGCCAGCAGCTTCGCGGGGGGGAGAAGTTCACCCCTCCACTTT
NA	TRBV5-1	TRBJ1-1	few	CASSSDNFEAFF	TGCGCCAGCAGCTCGGACAATTTCGAAGCTTTCTTT
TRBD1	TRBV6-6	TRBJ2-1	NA	CASGQGSVNEQFF	TGTGCCAGCGGACAGGGCTCTGTCAATGAGCAGTTCTTC
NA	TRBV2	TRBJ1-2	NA	CASIEERQIYGYTF	TGTGCCAGCATCGAAGAGAGACAGATTTATGGCTACACCTTC
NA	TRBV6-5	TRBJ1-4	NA	CASSNRQANEKLFF	TGTGCCAGCAGTAACAGACAGGCTAATGAAAAACTGTTTTTT
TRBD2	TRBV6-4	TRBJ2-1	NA	CASSDLAGGEQFF	TGTGCCAGCAGTGATCTAGCGGGGGGCGAGCAGTTCTTC
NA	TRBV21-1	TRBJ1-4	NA	CASSKRARSTGVNEKLFF	TGTGCCAGCAGCAAACGGGCGCGAAGTACAGGGGTAAATGAAAAACTGTTTTTT
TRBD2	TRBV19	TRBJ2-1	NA	CASSILHERGYNEQFF	TGTGCCAGTAGTATTCTACACGAGCGGGGATACAATGAGCAGTTCTTC
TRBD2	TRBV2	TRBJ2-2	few	CASRIAGLPNTGELFF	TGTGCCAGCCGGATAGCGGGATTGCCGAACACCGGGGAGCTGTTTTTT